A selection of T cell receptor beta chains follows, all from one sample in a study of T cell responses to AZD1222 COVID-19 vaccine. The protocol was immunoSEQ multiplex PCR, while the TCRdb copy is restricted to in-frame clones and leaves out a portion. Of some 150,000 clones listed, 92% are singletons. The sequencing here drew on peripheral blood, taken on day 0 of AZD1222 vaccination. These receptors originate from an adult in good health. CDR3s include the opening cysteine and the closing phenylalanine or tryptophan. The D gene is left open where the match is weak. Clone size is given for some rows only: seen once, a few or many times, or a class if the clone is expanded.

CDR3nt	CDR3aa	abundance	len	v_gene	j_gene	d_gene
TGTGCCAGCAGCCGCCGAGGGGTCGGGGAAAAACTGTTTTTT	CASSRRGVGEKLFF	few	14	TRBV13	TRBJ1-4	-
TGCGCCAGCAGCCCTACCGGATCTAGCACAGATACGCAGTATTTT	CASSPTGSSTDTQYF	-	15	TRBV5-1	TRBJ2-3	-
TGTGCCAGCAGTTACGGTGCGCGAATCGGTTCACCCCTCCACTTT	CASSYGARIGSPLHF	-	15	TRBV6-5	TRBJ1-6	-
TGTGCCAGCAGCTTAGACTGGGCCCCGGTTCGGGAGCAGTTCTTC	CASSLDWAPVREQFF	-	15	TRBV7-2	TRBJ2-1	-
TGTGCCAGCGTGGGGGCTTTGGGCTACACCTTC	CASVGALGYTF	-	11	TRBV6-5	TRBJ1-2	-
TGTGCCAGCAGCCCGGGGCTAGAGACCCAGTACTTC	CASSPGLETQYF	-	12	TRBV9	TRBJ2-5	-
TGTGCCAGCAGTTTAAGTTCTTATGAGCCCCAGCATTTT	CASSLSSYEPQHF	-	13	TRBV27	TRBJ1-5	-
TGTGCCAGCAGCTTACCAGGGGGTTATGGCTACACCTTC	CASSLPGGYGYTF	once	13	TRBV7-3	TRBJ1-2	TRBD1
TGTGCCAGCAGTTTCTCCGGAGCGTCTAACTATGGCTACACCTTC	CASSFSGASNYGYTF	-	15	TRBV6-2/TRBV6-3	TRBJ1-2	-
-	CASSWGPGALFF	-	12	TRBV6-5	TRBJ2-1	-
TGTGCCAGCAGCCCGCTGGGGACAGGAGGGGAGACCCAGTACTTC	CASSPLGTGGETQYF	-	15	TRBV25-1	TRBJ2-5	TRBD1
TGTGCCAGCAGCTTAGCGCTAGGTTTAGGCACTGAAGCTTTCTTT	CASSLALGLGTEAFF	-	15	TRBV7-2	TRBJ1-1	-
TGTGCCAGCAGCCAGACTGCTAACTATGGCTACACCTTC	CASSQTANYGYTF	few	13	TRBV6-5	TRBJ1-2	-
TGTGCCAGCAGCTTAAGGGTCCAGGGACCCTACGAGCAGTACTTC	CASSLRVQGPYEQYF	-	15	TRBV11-1	TRBJ2-7	-
TGTGCCAGCAGTCGGGACAATAGCTACAATGAGCAGTTCTTC	CASSRDNSYNEQFF	few	14	TRBV6-4	TRBJ2-1	-
TGTGCCAGTAGCCTAAACGGGGGACCCTCCTACGAGCAGTACTTC	CASSLNGGPSYEQYF	once	15	TRBV19	TRBJ2-7	-
TGTGCCAGCAGCTTCTTAGCGGCGCAAGAGACCCAGTACTTC	CASSFLAAQETQYF	-	14	TRBV7-2	TRBJ2-5	-
TGTGCCAGCACCCTAAGTTGGGGGAGGGTGGACACTGAAGCTTTCTTT	CASTLSWGRVDTEAFF	-	16	TRBV5-5	TRBJ1-1	-
TGTGCCAGCAGCATTAGAGGGGATCCGAACACCGGGGAGCTGTTTTTT	CASSIRGDPNTGELFF	-	16	TRBV9	TRBJ2-2	-
TGCGCCAGCAGCCGGGAGGGGGCCAGGGGAGCTTCTGGCTACACCTTC	CASSREGARGASGYTF	-	16	TRBV5-1	TRBJ1-2	TRBD1
TGTGCCAGCAGCGAACTGATCTCTGGAAACACCATATATTTT	CASSELISGNTIYF	-	14	TRBV7-9	TRBJ1-3	-
TGTGCCAGCAGCGTACCGGGACAGCGGGGTGGAGGGACTGAAGCTTTCTTT	CASSVPGQRGGGTEAFF	-	17	TRBV5-4	TRBJ1-1	TRBD1
TGTGCCAGCAGTGACTCGGACAGGGGAAGGACTGAAGCTTTCTTT	CASSDSDRGRTEAFF	once	15	TRBV6-4	TRBJ1-1	TRBD1
TGTGCCAGCAGCCAAGGGGAGGGAAACACCATATATTTT	CASSQGEGNTIYF	-	13	TRBV3-1/TRBV3-2	TRBJ1-3	-
TGTGCCAGCAGCCCCCGGGGGGCAGACCAGAGCACAGATACGCAGTATTTT	CASSPRGADQSTDTQYF	-	17	TRBV11-3	TRBJ2-3	-
TGTGCCAGCAGTGGACCCGGTAGTGGTGGCTACACCTTC	CASSGPGSGGYTF	few	13	TRBV12-3/TRBV12-4	TRBJ1-2	-
TGTGCCAGCAGCTCAGGACAGGGCTTCGGCACTGAAGCTTTCTTT	CASSSGQGFGTEAFF	-	15	TRBV5-4	TRBJ1-1	TRBD1
TGTGCCAGCAGCTTAGAGGCCCTCACTGAAGCTTTCTTT	CASSLEALTEAFF	-	13	TRBV7-6	TRBJ1-1	-
TGTGCCATCAACGGACGGACCTCTGGAAACACCATATATTTT	CAINGRTSGNTIYF	-	14	TRBV10-3	TRBJ1-3	-
TGTGCCAGTCGCAAAGACGGGGGCGATGGGACCGGGGAGCTGTTTTTT	CASRKDGGDGTGELFF	-	16	TRBV7-2	TRBJ2-2	-
TGTGCCAGCAGTCACCAACGACCACCGGGACTAGCGGGGGGCACAGATACGCAGTATTTT	CASSHQRPPGLAGGTDTQYF	-	20	TRBV6-2/TRBV6-3	TRBJ2-3	TRBD2
TGTGCCAGCAGCATAACCGGACAGCCTAATTCACCCCTCCACTTT	CASSITGQPNSPLHF	-	15	TRBV9	TRBJ1-6	-